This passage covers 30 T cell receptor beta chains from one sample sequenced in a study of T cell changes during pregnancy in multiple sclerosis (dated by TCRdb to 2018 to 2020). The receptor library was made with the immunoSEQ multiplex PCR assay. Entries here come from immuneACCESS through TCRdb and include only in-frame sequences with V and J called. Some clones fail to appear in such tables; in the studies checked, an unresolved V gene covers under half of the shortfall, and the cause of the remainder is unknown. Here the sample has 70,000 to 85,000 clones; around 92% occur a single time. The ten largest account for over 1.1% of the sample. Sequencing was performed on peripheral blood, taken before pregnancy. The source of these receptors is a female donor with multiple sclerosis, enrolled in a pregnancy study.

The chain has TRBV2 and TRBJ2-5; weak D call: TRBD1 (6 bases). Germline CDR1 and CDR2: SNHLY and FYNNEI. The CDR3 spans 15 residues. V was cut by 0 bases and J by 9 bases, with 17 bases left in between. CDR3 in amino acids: CASSEARTWAGAQYF. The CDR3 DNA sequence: TGTGCCAGCAGTGAAGCGCGGACCTGGGCAGGGGCCCAGTACTTC.

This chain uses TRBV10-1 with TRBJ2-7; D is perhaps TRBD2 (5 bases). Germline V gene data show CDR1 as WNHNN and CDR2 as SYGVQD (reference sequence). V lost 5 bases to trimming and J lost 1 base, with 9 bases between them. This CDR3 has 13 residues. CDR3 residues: CASSLGESYEQYF. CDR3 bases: TGCGCCAGCAGTCTTGGGGAGTCCTACGAGCAGTACTTC.

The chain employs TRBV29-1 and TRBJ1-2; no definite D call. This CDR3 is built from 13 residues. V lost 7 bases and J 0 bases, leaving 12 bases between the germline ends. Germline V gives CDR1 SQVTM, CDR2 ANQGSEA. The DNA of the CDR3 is TGCAGCGCCCGAGGATCAGCTAACTATGGCTACACCTTC. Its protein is CSARGSANYGYTF.

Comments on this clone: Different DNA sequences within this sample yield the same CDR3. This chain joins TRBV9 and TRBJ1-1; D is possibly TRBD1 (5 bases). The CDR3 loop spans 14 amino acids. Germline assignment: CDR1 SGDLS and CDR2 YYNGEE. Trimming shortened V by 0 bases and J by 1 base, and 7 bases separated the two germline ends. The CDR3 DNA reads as TGTGCCAGCAGCGTAGACGGGGGGAACACTGAAGCTTTCTTT. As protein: CASSVDGGNTEAFF.

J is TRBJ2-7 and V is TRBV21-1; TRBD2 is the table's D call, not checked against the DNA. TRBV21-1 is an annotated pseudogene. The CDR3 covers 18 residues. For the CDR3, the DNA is TGTGCCAGCAGCAATTGTGACAGCCATCTAGCGGACCCCTACGAGCAGTACTTC. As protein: CASSNCDSHLADPYEQYF.

The CDR3 nucleotides read TGTGCCAGCAGCCAGGGGACTAAGGGCCAGCCCCAGCATTTT. Encoded protein: CASSQGTKGQPQHF. The gene calls are TRBV5-4 and TRBJ1-5, with D maybe TRBD1 (6 bases). The V gene's germline CDR1 is SGHNT and CDR2 YYREEE (reference sequence). V lost 4 bases and J lost 7, with 15 bases in between. The CDR3 extends over 14 amino acids.

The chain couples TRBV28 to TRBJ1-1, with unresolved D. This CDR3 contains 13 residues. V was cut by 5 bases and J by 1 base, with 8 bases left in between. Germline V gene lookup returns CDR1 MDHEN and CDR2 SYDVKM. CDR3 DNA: TGTGCCAGCAGTACAACACCGAACACTGAAGCTTTCTTT. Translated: CASSTTPNTEAFF.

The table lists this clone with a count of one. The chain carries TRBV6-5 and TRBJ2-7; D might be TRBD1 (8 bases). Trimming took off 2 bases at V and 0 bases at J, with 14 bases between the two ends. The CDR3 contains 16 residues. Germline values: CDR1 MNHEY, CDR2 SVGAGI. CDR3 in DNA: TGTGCCAGCAGTTACCACAGGGGGGGATCCTCCTACGAGCAGTACTTC. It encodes CASSYHRGGSSYEQYF.

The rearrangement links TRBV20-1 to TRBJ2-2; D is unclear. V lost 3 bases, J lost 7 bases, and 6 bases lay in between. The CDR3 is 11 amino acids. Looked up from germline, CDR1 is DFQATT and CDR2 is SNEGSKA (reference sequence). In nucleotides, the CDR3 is TGCAGTGCTAGGCAGTTCGGGGAGCTGTTTTTT. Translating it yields CSARQFGELFF.

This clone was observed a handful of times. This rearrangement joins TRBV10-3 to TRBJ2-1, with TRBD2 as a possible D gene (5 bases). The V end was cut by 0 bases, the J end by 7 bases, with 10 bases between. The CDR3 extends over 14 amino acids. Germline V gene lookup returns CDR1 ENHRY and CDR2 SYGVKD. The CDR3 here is CAISESSGGNEQFF. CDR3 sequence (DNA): TGTGCCATCAGTGAGTCTTCCGGAGGAAATGAGCAGTTCTTC.

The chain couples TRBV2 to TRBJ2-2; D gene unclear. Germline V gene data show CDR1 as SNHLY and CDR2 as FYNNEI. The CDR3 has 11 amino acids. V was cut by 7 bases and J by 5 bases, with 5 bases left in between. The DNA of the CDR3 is TGTGCCAGCACCCAAACCGGGGAGCTGTTTTTT. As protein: CASTQTGELFF.

The CDR3 region has the DNA TGCGCCAGCAGAACGGGACTAGTACCTCCCCCACACGAGCAGTACTTC. This encodes CASRTGLVPPPHEQYF. This chain connects TRBV10-2 to TRBJ2-7; 8 bases are shared with TRBD2. V trimming: 6 bases; J trimming: 5 bases; junction bases outside the gene matches: 15. This CDR3 contains 16 residues. CDR1 WSHSY and CDR2 SAAADI come from the germline V gene.

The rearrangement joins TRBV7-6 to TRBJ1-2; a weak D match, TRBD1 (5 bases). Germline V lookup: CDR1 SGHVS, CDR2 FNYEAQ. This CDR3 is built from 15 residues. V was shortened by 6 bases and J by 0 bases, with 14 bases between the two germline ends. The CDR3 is CASSQQAGSNYGYTF. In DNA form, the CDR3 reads TGTGCCAGCAGTCAACAGGCCGGGTCTAACTATGGCTACACCTTC.

The CDR3 nucleotides read TGCGCCAGCAGCTTGGGACAATACACAGATACGCAGTATTTT. Its translation is CASSLGQYTDTQYF. The gene calls are TRBV5-1 and TRBJ2-3, with D hard to call. This CDR3 is 14 amino acids long. Germline V gives CDR1 SGHRS, CDR2 YFSETQ. The V gene lost 0 bases and the J gene lost 2 bases, with 7 bases spanning the gap.

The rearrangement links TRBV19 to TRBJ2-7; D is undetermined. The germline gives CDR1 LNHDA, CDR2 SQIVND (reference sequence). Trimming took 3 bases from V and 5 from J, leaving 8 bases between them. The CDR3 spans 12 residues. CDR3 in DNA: TGTGCCAGTAGTATTGTCCAGAACGAGCAGTACTTC. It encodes CASSIVQNEQYF.

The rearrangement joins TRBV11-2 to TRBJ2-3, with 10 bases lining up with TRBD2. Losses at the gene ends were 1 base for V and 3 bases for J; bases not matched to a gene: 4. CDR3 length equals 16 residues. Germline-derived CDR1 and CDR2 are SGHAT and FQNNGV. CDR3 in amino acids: CASSLASGGPTDTQYF. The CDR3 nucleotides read TGTGCCAGCAGCTTAGCTAGCGGGGGACCTACAGATACGCAGTATTTT.

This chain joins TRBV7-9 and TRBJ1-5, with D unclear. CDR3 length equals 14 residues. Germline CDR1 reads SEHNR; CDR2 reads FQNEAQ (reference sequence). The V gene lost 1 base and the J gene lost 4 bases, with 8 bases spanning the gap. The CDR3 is CASSLDSYNQPQHF. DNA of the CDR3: TGTGCCAGCAGCTTAGACAGCTATAATCAGCCCCAGCATTTT.

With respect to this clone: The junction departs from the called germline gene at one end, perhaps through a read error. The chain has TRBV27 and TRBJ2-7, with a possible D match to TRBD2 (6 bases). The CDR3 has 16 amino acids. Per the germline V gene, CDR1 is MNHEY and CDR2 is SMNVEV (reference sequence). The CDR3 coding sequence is TGTGCCAGCAGTCTATCCCCGGGGGATTTGACCTACGAGCAGTACTTC. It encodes CASSLSPGDLTYEQYF.

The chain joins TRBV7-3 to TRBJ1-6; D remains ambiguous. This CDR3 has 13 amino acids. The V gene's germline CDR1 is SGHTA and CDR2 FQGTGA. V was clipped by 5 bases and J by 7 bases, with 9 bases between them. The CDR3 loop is CASSPQRNSPLHF. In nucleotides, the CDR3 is TGTGCCAGCAGCCCTCAACGGAATTCACCCCTCCACTTT.

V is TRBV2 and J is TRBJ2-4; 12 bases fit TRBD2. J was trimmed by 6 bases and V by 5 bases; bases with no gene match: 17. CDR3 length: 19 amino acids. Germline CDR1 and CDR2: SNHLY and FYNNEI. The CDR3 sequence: CASSTHPSGGGGKGNIQYF. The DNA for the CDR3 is TGTGCCAGCAGTACCCACCCTAGCGGGGGGGGAGGGAAGGGAAACATTCAGTACTTC.

CDR3 amino acids: CASSELVGEAFF. CDR3 DNA: TGTGCCAGCAGTGAACTAGTAGGTGAAGCTTTCTTT. The chain is built from TRBV6-1 and TRBJ1-1; D remains unclear. V was shortened by 2 bases and J by 7 bases, with 8 bases between the two germline ends. CDR3 length equals 12 residues. The germline V gene encodes CDR1 MNHNS and CDR2 SASEGT.

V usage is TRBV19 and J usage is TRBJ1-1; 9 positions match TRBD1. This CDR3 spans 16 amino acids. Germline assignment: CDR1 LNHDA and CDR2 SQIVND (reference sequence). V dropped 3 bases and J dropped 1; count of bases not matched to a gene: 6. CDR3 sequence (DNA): TGTGCCAGTAGTATGGCCCCGGGACAGGGGAACACTGAAGCTTTCTTT. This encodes CASSMAPGQGNTEAFF.

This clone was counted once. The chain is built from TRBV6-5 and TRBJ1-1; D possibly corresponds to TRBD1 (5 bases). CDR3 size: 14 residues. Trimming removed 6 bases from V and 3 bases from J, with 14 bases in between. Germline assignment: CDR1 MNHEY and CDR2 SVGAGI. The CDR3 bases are TGTGCCAGCAGAGTGGCGGGGGAATACACTGAAGCTTTCTTT. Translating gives CASRVAGEYTEAFF.

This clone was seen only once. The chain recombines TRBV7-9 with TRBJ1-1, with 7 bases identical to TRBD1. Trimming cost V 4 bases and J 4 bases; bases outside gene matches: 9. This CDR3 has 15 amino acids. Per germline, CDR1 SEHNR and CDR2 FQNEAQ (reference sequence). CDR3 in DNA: TGTGCCAGCAGCTCCCCCCCAGGGGGAAGCACTGAAGCTTTCTTT. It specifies CASSSPPGGSTEAFF.

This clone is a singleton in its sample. The CDR3 spells CATSREVQLASYEQYF. In nucleotides, the CDR3 is TGTGCCACCAGCAGAGAGGTGCAGCTAGCCTCCTACGAGCAGTACTTC. J is TRBJ2-7 and V is TRBV15; perhaps TRBD2 as D (5 bases). The ends were cut back, 0 bases at V and 0 bases at J, with 12 bases in the middle. The CDR3 runs 16 residues. CDR1 LNHNV and CDR2 YYDKDF come from the germline V gene (reference sequence).

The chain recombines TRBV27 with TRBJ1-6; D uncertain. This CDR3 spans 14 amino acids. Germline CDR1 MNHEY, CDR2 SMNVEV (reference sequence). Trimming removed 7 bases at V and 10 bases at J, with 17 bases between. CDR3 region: CASTSSRRLSPLHF. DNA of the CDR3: TGTGCCAGCACTTCGTCCAGGAGGTTGTCACCCCTCCACTTT.

In DNA form, the CDR3 reads TGTGCCAGCAGCTTAGGGACAGGCACTGAAGCTTTCTTT. It codes for CASSLGTGTEAFF. The chain employs TRBV11-2 and TRBJ1-1; 7 bases agree with TRBD1. CDR1 SGHAT and CDR2 FQNNGV come from the germline V gene. Trimming removed 1 base from V and 4 bases from J; junction bases left unmatched: 0. The CDR3 sequence is 13 residues long. The full variable domain, with the rest looked up from reference TRBV11-2 and TRBJ1-1, is EAGVAQSPRYKIIEKRQSVAFWCNPISGHATLYWYQQILGQGPKLLIQFQNNGVVDDSQLPKDRFSAERLKGVDSTLKIQPAKLEDSAVYLCASSLGTGTEAFFGQGTRLTVV.

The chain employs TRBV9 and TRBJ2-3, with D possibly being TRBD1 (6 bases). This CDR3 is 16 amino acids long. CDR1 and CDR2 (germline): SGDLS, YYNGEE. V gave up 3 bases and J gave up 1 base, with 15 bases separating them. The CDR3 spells CASSAPRAGGTDTQYF. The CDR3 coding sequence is TGTGCCAGCAGCGCCCCGAGGGCAGGGGGCACAGATACGCAGTATTTT.

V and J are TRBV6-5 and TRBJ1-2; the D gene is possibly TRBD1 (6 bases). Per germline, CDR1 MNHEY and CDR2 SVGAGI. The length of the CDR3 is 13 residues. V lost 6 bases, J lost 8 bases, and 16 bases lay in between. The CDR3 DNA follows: TGTGCCAGCAGGGAGATAAACAGGGACGGCTACACCTTC. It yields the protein CASREINRDGYTF.

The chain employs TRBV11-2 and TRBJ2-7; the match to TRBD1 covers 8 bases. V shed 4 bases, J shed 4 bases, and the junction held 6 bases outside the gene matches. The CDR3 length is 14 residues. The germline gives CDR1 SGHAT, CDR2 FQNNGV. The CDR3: CASSSPTGEYEQYF. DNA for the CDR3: TGTGCCAGCAGCTCCCCGACAGGGGAGTACGAGCAGTACTTC.